The 26 T cell receptor beta chains below were found in one sample sequenced in a study of T cell responses to AZD1222 COVID-19 vaccine. Some clones are missing from TCRdb's copy, which holds only in-frame ones; the method was immunoSEQ multiplex PCR. The table records approximately 130,000 clones, 93% of them present only once. The starting material was peripheral blood, obtained on day 0 of AZD1222 vaccination. These receptors originate from an adult in good health.

V usage is TRBV10-3 and J usage is TRBJ2-1; D is perhaps TRBD2 (5 bases). The V end was cut by 11 bases, the J end by 6 bases, with 14 bases between. Germline loops: CDR1 ENHRY, CDR2 SYGVKD. This CDR3 region has 12 residues. CDR3 coding DNA: TGTGCCTCCGGGGTAGCTGGCAATGAGCAGTTCTTC. Translating it yields CASGVAGNEQFF.

Only one count was recorded for this clone. The chain combines TRBV7-2 with TRBJ1-6; tentative D call: TRBD1 (5 bases). V lost 4 bases, J lost 7 bases, and 11 bases lay in between. From germline, CDR1 is SGHTA and CDR2 FQGNSA. CDR3 length: 14 residues. In DNA form, the CDR3 reads TGTGCCAGCAGCTCCATTGGACACAATTCACCCCTCCACTTT. Protein product: CASSSIGHNSPLHF.

The table lists this clone with a count of one. This chain uses TRBV7-2 with TRBJ1-5, with D unclear. The V gene's germline CDR1 is SGHTA and CDR2 FQGNSA. There are 12 residues in the CDR3. With 6 bases removed from V and 9 bases from J, the gap between germline ends came to 12 bases. The CDR3 sequence is CASSLPLMPQHF. CDR3 bases: TGTGCCAGCAGTCTCCCTCTGATGCCCCAGCATTTT.

This chain connects TRBV20-1 to TRBJ2-7, with unresolved D. CDR1 DFQATT and CDR2 SNEGSKA come from the germline V gene (reference sequence). Trimming removed 5 bases at V and 2 bases at J, with 7 bases between. The CDR3 is 11 amino acids. The CDR3 DNA reads as TGCAGTGCTTCCATAACCTACGAGCAGTACTTC. It codes for CSASITYEQYF.

The chain joins TRBV28 to TRBJ2-1, with a weak D call TRBD1 (5 bases). Trimming shortened V by 5 bases and J by 0 bases, and 14 bases separated the two germline ends. Germline CDR1 and CDR2: MDHEN and SYDVKM. The CDR3 runs to 16 residues. In DNA form, the CDR3 reads TGTGCCAGCAGTGACCTCGGGCAGGGCTCCTACAATGAGCAGTTCTTC. Its protein product is CASSDLGQGSYNEQFF.

This chain uses TRBV18 with TRBJ1-2, with D perhaps matching TRBD1 (6 bases). CDR1 and CDR2 (germline): KGHSH, LQKENI. This CDR3 region has 16 residues. V lost 4 bases, J lost 2 bases, and 17 bases lay in between. This CDR3 is CASSLSQGRANYGYTF. Written as DNA, the CDR3 is TGTGCCAGCTCACTCTCACAGGGTAGGGCGAACTATGGCTACACCTTC.

The chain links TRBV9 to TRBJ2-7; tentatively, D is TRBD1 (6 bases). The CDR3 consists of 15 residues. The V gene lost 2 bases and the J gene lost 2 bases, with 14 bases spanning the gap. In germline, CDR1 is SGDLS, CDR2 YYNGEE. The CDR3 coding sequence is TGTGCCAGCAGCGTGCAGGGGAAGGGGACCTACGAGCAGTACTTC. Encoded protein: CASSVQGKGTYEQYF.

The chain couples TRBV7-8 to TRBJ1-5; 7 nucleotides line up with TRBD1. CDR1 and CDR2 (germline): SGHVS, FQNEAQ. V shed 1 base, J shed 4 bases, and the junction held 16 bases outside the gene matches. The CDR3 has 19 amino acids. This CDR3 is CASSLGSTLTGRRNQPQHF. As DNA, the CDR3 is TGTGCCAGCAGCTTAGGGTCAACCTTGACAGGGAGGAGGAATCAGCCCCAGCATTTT.

The chain uses TRBV18 and TRBJ2-7; 10 nucleotides match TRBD1. V gave up 4 bases and J gave up 2 bases; unmatched junction bases: 2. The CDR3 loop spans 14 amino acids. CDR1 and CDR2 from the germline V gene are KGHSH and LQKENI. This CDR3 reads CASSLGTGAYEQYF. CDR3 in DNA: TGTGCCAGCTCACTCGGGACAGGGGCCTACGAGCAGTACTTC.

The rearrangement uses TRBV6-5 and TRBJ2-6; D is possibly TRBD1 (5 bases). The CDR3 totals 13 residues. The ends were cut back, 11 bases at V and 0 bases at J, with 8 bases in the middle. From germline, CDR1 is MNHEY and CDR2 SVGAGI. CDR3 loop: CAGQVSGANVLTF. CDR3 nucleotide sequence: TGTGCCGGACAAGTCTCTGGGGCCAACGTCCTGACTTTC.

The rearrangement uses TRBV6-5 and TRBJ2-5; D uncertain. This CDR3 is built from 14 residues. The ends were cut back, 4 bases at V and 0 bases at J, with 9 bases in the middle. Germline lookup yields CDR1 MNHEY and CDR2 SVGAGI. The CDR3 DNA is TGTGCCAGCAGTTCGTCCGCCAACCAAGAGACCCAGTACTTC. The encoded protein is CASSSSANQETQYF.

The gene calls are TRBV6-5 and TRBJ1-3, with D unclear. Germline CDR1 and CDR2: MNHEY and SVGAGI. CDR3 length equals 15 residues. The germline V and J ends were trimmed by 4 bases and 0 bases, with 10 bases remaining between them. CDR3 loop: CASSSEGNSGNTIYF. The CDR3, as DNA: TGTGCCAGCAGTTCGGAGGGCAACTCTGGAAACACCATATATTTT.

The V gene is TRBV6-5, the J gene TRBJ2-7, with D perhaps matching TRBD2 (6 bases). Germline CDR1 MNHEY, CDR2 SVGAGI. The V end lost 6 bases, the J end lost 3 bases, and 6 bases lay between the germline ends. The length of the CDR3 is 11 residues. In DNA form, the CDR3 reads TGTGCCAGCAGGGGGGGCTACGAGCAGTACTTC. It specifies CASRGGYEQYF.

The chain uses TRBV5-1 and TRBJ1-6; TRBD1 aligns across 9 bases. Germline CDR1 and CDR2: SGHRS and YFSETQ. The V segment lost 4 bases and the J segment 9 bases; nucleotides outside the gene matches: 5. The CDR3 consists of 14 residues. The CDR3, as DNA: TGCGCCAGCAGCCCCCGGGACAGGGTTTCACCCCTCCACTTT. As protein: CASSPRDRVSPLHF.

The chain links TRBV27 to TRBJ2-7; possibly TRBD1 for D (6 bases). The CDR3 has 14 amino acids. V lost 6 bases and J 4 bases, leaving 16 bases between the germline ends. Germline V lookup: CDR1 MNHEY, CDR2 SMNVEV (reference sequence). The CDR3 DNA follows: TGTGCCAGCAGACCAGGACAGCCGCTGTACGAGCAGTACTTC. This sequence encodes CASRPGQPLYEQYF.

A few counts support this clone. The rearrangement links TRBV5-5 to TRBJ2-7; the match to TRBD1 covers 12 bases. J was trimmed by 4 bases and V by 0 bases; bases with no gene match: 5. The germline gives CDR1 SGHKS, CDR2 YYEKEE (reference sequence). CDR3 length: 16 residues. CDR3 region: CASSLAGTGGSYEQYF. DNA for the CDR3: TGTGCCAGCAGCTTGGCCGGGACAGGGGGCTCGTACGAGCAGTACTTC.

The chain joins TRBV6-6 to TRBJ1-2, with 7 positions matching TRBD1. The germline V gene encodes CDR1 MNHNY and CDR2 SVGAGI (reference sequence). This CDR3 has 13 amino acids. Germline trimming cut 4 bases from V and 8 bases from J; bases unmatched to any gene: 7. The CDR3 coding sequence is TGTGCCAGCAGTTTCGCGACAGGGCGAGGCTACACCTTC. Protein product: CASSFATGRGYTF.

The chain carries TRBV2 and TRBJ2-3; D unresolved. This CDR3 spans 16 amino acids. Per the germline V gene, CDR1 is SNHLY and CDR2 is FYNNEI. The V end was cut by 7 bases, the J end by 5 bases, with 22 bases between. The CDR3 bases are TGTGCCAGCAAAGACAAGGCCGTAATTTATAAAGATACGCAGTATTTT. Protein product: CASKDKAVIYKDTQYF.

The chain recombines TRBV19 with TRBJ1-1, with 7 bases lining up with TRBD1. CDR1 is LNHDA, CDR2 SQIVND, per germline (reference sequence). Trimming removed 4 bases from V and 0 bases from J; junction bases left unmatched: 5. The CDR3 is 15 residues long. The CDR3 sequence: CASSTRQGLNTEAFF. CDR3 in DNA: TGTGCCAGTAGTACTAGACAGGGACTGAACACTGAAGCTTTCTTT.

This chain connects TRBV5-6 to TRBJ1-6; D is perhaps TRBD1 (6 bases). V lost 4 bases, J lost 5 bases, and 22 bases lay in between. This CDR3 is 18 amino acids long. Germline-derived CDR1 and CDR2 are SGHDT and YYEEEE. The CDR3: CASSTFRAGEEDNSPLHF. CDR3 nucleotide sequence: TGTGCCAGCAGCACATTCCGGGCAGGGGAGGAAGATAATTCACCCCTCCACTTT.

This clone appeared once. The V call is TRBV3-1 (or the pseudogene TRBV3-2), the J call TRBJ1-2, with no clear D. Trimming shortened V by 1 base and J by 4 bases, and 4 bases separated the two germline ends. The CDR3 spans 12 residues. CDR1 and CDR2 from the germline V gene are LGHDT and YNNKEL (reference sequence). This chain's CDR3 is CASSQVTYGYTF. DNA of the CDR3: TGTGCCAGCAGCCAAGTGACCTATGGCTACACCTTC.

This chain's CDR3 is CASSLQPGQTYNEQFF. CDR3 sequence (DNA): TGTGCCAGCAGCCTCCAACCGGGACAAACCTACAATGAGCAGTTCTTC. This chain joins TRBV11-2 and TRBJ2-1; tentatively, D is TRBD1 (6 bases). The germline V gene has CDR1 SGHAT and CDR2 FQNNGV. The length of the CDR3 is 16 residues. Trimming left V 5 bases short and J 2 bases short, with 16 bases between.

The chain has TRBV6-5 and TRBJ1-1; D uncertain. The CDR3 has 14 amino acids. The germline V gene encodes CDR1 MNHEY and CDR2 SVGAGI. The germline V and J ends were trimmed by 7 bases and 2 bases, with 14 bases remaining between them. The chain's CDR3 is CASNTFDLNTEAFF. The DNA for the CDR3 is TGTGCCAGCAATACTTTTGACCTTAACACTGAAGCTTTCTTT.

The genes are TRBV6-2 or TRBV6-3 and TRBJ2-2, with D maybe TRBD1 (6 bases). Per germline, CDR1 MNHEY and CDR2 SVGEGT. CDR3 size: 13 residues. V shed 5 bases and J shed 6 bases, with 10 bases lying between them. CDR3 sequence (DNA): TGTGCCAGCAGTCAAGGGACACCCGGGGAGCTGTTTTTT. Translated, it gives CASSQGTPGELFF.

The V gene is TRBV5-1, the J gene TRBJ1-6; no definite D call. The CDR3 length is 15 residues. V lost 0 bases and J 8 bases, leaving 12 bases between the germline ends. In germline, CDR1 is SGHRS, CDR2 YFSETQ. The CDR3: CASSLDGRVDSPLHF. Written as DNA, the CDR3 is TGCGCCAGCAGCTTGGATGGGAGAGTGGATTCACCCCTCCACTTT.

The chain combines TRBV7-3 with TRBJ2-1; possible D gene TRBD2, 5 bases. CDR1 and CDR2 (germline): SGHTA, FQGTGA. Trimming stripped 2 bases from V and 1 base from J, with 9 bases between. The CDR3 has 15 residues. This CDR3 reads CASSLLGSSYNEQFF. The CDR3 region has the DNA TGTGCCAGCAGCTTACTAGGGAGTTCCTACAATGAGCAGTTCTTC.